The next 4 T cell receptor beta chains were all read from a single sample in a study of blood T cell repertoires in COVID-19. Measured with immunoSEQ multiplex PCR; TCRdb has only the in-frame clones, and not every one. The data hold just under 300,000 clones, with around 87% observed a single time. The sequenced material came from peripheral blood. The receptors were sampled from a man between 65 and 85 years old with acute or convalescent COVID-19.

The V gene is TRBV6-6, the J gene TRBJ1-5; tentatively, D is TRBD1 (5 bases). CDR3 length: 15 residues. Per the germline V gene, CDR1 is MNHNY and CDR2 is SVGAGI (reference sequence). V lost 4 bases to trimming and J lost 7 bases, with 17 bases between them. CDR3 protein: CASSWDFTGRQPQHF. The CDR3 DNA is TGTGCCAGCAGTTGGGACTTCACAGGCCGGCAGCCCCAGCATTTT.

V and J are TRBV3-1 (or the pseudogene TRBV3-2) and TRBJ2-2; D is perhaps TRBD1 (7 bases). V was shortened by 4 bases and J by 5 bases, with 14 bases between the two germline ends. The CDR3 consists of 15 residues. Germline V gives CDR1 LGHDT, CDR2 YNNKEL (reference sequence). The chain's CDR3 is CASSPGGTTTGELFF. CDR3 nucleotide sequence: TGTGCCAGCAGCCCAGGGGGGACGACTACCGGGGAGCTGTTTTTT.

J is TRBJ2-1 and V is TRBV9; D is uncertain. The CDR3 loop spans 14 amino acids. The germline gives CDR1 SGDLS, CDR2 YYNGEE. With 0 bases removed from V and 5 bases from J, the gap between germline ends came to 9 bases. CDR3 sequence: CASSVGGLDNEQFF. The CDR3 nucleotides are TGTGCCAGCAGCGTAGGCGGTCTGGACAATGAGCAGTTCTTC.

The chain couples TRBV5-4 to TRBJ1-1; TRBD1 matches at 7 bases. With V trimmed by 2 bases and J by 5 bases, 6 bases remained unmatched. Germline V gene lookup returns CDR1 SGHNT and CDR2 YYREEE (reference sequence). The CDR3 spans 14 residues. CDR3 sequence (DNA): TGTGCCAGCAGCTTTACAGGGGCTGGAACTGAAGCTTTCTTT. This sequence encodes CASSFTGAGTEAFF.